These 15 T cell receptor beta chains were sequenced from one sample in a study of tumor-infiltrating lymphocytes in primary liver carcinoma. From approximately 0.5 ug of total RNA, TCR beta-specific cDNA was reverse-transcribed using a constant-region primer. Libraries of TCR beta came from three nested multiplex PCR rounds with slightly modified ARM-PCR. The opening two PCR rounds, around 10 cycles each, paired TRBV1-TRBV30 forward primers with a C-beta reverse primer. TCRdb independently ran MiXCR on the multiplex PCR reads; one entry per CDR3 protein. The table records about 200,000 distinct CDR3 sequences, roughly two thirds of them present only once. Germline DNA was also extracted, and blood RNA derived from unsorted whole blood. Material: peripheral blood. Receptors were obtained from a woman aged 55-75 years with primary liver carcinoma and hepatitis B virus infection.

This clonotype occurred many times. The V gene is TRBV6-5, the J gene TRBJ2-1; 10 nucleotides agree with TRBD2. The CDR3 loop spans 15 amino acids. Trimming cost V 5 bases and J 7 bases; bases outside gene matches: 8. The germline gives CDR1 MNHEY, CDR2 SVGAGI. The chain's CDR3 is CASSPSGSGGNEQFF. Here the CDR3 DNA reads TGTGCCAGCAGTCCTAGCGGGAGCGGGGGGAATGAGCAGTTCTTC.

This clonotype was recorded many times. The V and J genes are TRBV6-5 and TRBJ1-1; D call uncertain. This CDR3 has 13 amino acids. Deletions cut 2 bases from V and 4 bases from J, with 8 bases between. Germline assignment: CDR1 MNHEY and CDR2 SVGAGI. CDR3 in amino acids: CASSYRRLTEAFF. The CDR3, as DNA: TGTGCCAGCAGTTACAGGCGACTCACTGAAGCTTTCTTT.

Only a few counts were recorded for this clonotype. The chain couples TRBV28 to TRBJ2-7; TRBD1 might be the D (5 bases). Germline V gene sequence: CDR1 MDHEN, CDR2 SYDVKM. The V end lost 6 bases, the J end lost 3 bases, and 9 bases lay between the germline ends. This CDR3 region has 12 residues. For the CDR3, the DNA is TGTGCCAGCAGCTTTGACAGCTACGAGCAGTACTTC. Protein product: CASSFDSYEQYF.

This clonotype was seen a handful of times. Since a much larger clone is just one base distant, this may be a read error. This chain joins TRBV12-3 or TRBV12-4 and TRBJ2-3; D unclear. This CDR3 spans 14 amino acids. This chain's CDR3 is CASSFSTRTDTQCF. The CDR3 DNA reads as TGTGCCAGCAGTTTTTCGACTCGCACAGATACGCAGTGTTTT.

To note about this clonotype: A much larger clonotype is one base distant, so this may be a read error. This chain connects TRBV5-5 to TRBJ2-3; no reliable D call. This CDR3 comprises 11 residues. CDR1 SGHKS and CDR2 YYEKEE come from the germline V gene (reference sequence). The CDR3 DNA follows: TGTGCCAGCAGCCTTACAGATGCGCAGTATTTT. It is translated as CASSLTDAQYF.

Details on this clonotype: A much larger clone differs from this one at a single base, so this may be a read error. The V gene is TRBV10-2, the J gene TRBJ1-1; D not certain. The germline V gene encodes CDR1 WSHSY and CDR2 SAAADI. This CDR3 contains 14 residues. Trimming took off 2 bases at V and 1 base at J, with 8 bases between the two ends. The CDR3 region is CASSETWGNTEAFF. Written as DNA, the CDR3 is TGCGCCAGCAGTGAGACCTGGGGGAACACTGAAGCTTTCTTT.

This clonotype was seen ten or more times. This chain uses TRBV11-2 with TRBJ2-2; possibly TRBD2 for D (5 bases). This CDR3 region has 13 residues. Trimming took 4 bases from V and 8 from J, leaving 11 bases between them. Germline V gene sequence: CDR1 SGHAT, CDR2 FQNNGV. The CDR3 protein is CASSSGVMGELFF. The CDR3 nucleotides are TGTGCCAGCAGCTCCGGGGTGATGGGGGAGCTGTTTTTT. The whole variable domain, filled in from reference TRBV11-2 and TRBJ2-2, reads EAGVAQSPRYKIIEKRQSVAFWCNPISGHATLYWYQQILGQGPKLLIQFQNNGVVDDSQLPKDRFSAERLKGVDSTLKIQPAKLEDSAVYLCASSSGVMGELFFGEGSRLTVL.

This clonotype has more than one count but fewer than ten. A much larger clone differs from this one at a single base, so this may be a read error. This chain joins TRBV12-5 and TRBJ1-5; 7 nucleotides agree with TRBD1. This CDR3 contains 13 residues. From germline, CDR1 is LGHNT and CDR2 FRNRAP. CDR3 nucleotides: TGTGCTGGTGGTTCCGGGACAGCCCGAGGCCAGCATTTT. Protein sequence: CAGGSGTARGQHF.

This clonotype was recorded many times. V is TRBV7-9 and J is TRBJ1-3, with D uncertain. Germline V gene lookup returns CDR1 SEHNR and CDR2 FQNEAQ (reference sequence). V lost 5 bases to trimming and J lost 2 bases, with 10 bases between them. This CDR3 is built from 14 residues. Here the CDR3 DNA reads TGTGCCAGCAGCCGCTCGGCAACTGGAAACACCATATATTTT. This translates into CASSRSATGNTIYF.

For this clonotype: Germline and junction disagree at one end, which may indicate a read error. The chain joins TRBV30 to TRBJ2-7; 11 positions match TRBD2. The CDR3 totals 18 residues. CDR1 and CDR2 (germline): GTSNPN, SVGIG (reference sequence). CDR3 nucleotides: TGTGCCTGGAGCCATCCGGGGACTAGCGGCCTAGGGGCCTACGTGCAGTACTTC. It specifies CAWSHPGTSGLGAYVQYF. The whole variable domain, remainder taken from reference TRBV30 and TRBJ2-7, is SQTIHQWPATLVQPVGSPLSLECTVEGTSNPNLYWYRQAAGRGLQLLFYSVGIGQISSEVPQNLSASRPQDRQFILSSKKLLLSDSGFYLCAWSHPGTSGLGAYVQYFGPGTRLTVT.

This clonotype has ten or more counts. CDR3 in amino acids: CASSSGRASTEQYF. The DNA of the CDR3 is TGTGCCAGCAGCTCGGGGCGGGCGTCCACCGAGCAGTACTTC. This chain uses TRBV11-2 with TRBJ2-7; D possibly uses TRBD1 or TRBD2 (5 bases each). Trimming left V 4 bases short and J 6 bases short, with 16 bases between. Per germline, CDR1 SGHAT and CDR2 FQNNGV. The CDR3 is made up of 14 amino acids.

This chain joins TRBV18 and TRBJ1-1; weak D call: TRBD1 (5 bases). V shed 8 bases and J shed 4 bases, with 20 bases lying between them. CDR1 and CDR2 (germline): KGHSH, LQKENI. This CDR3 has 15 residues. The CDR3 nucleotides are TGTGCCAGCGCGGGGCAGAGTTCACGACTCACTGAAGCTTTCTTT. Its protein product is CASAGQSSRLTEAFF.

This clonotype was seen ten or more times. The chain joins TRBV12-3 or TRBV12-4 to TRBJ1-5, with 9 bases aligning to TRBD1. V was pared by 6 bases and J by 9 bases, with 12 bases of the junction left unmatched. This CDR3 has 15 residues. CDR3 region: CASRERGTGHLPQHF. CDR3 sequence (DNA): TGTGCCAGCAGAGAACGAGGGACAGGGCACTTGCCCCAGCATTTT.

For this clonotype: This may stem from a read error, because a much larger clone lies one nucleotide away. The V and J genes are TRBV6-5 and TRBJ2-1, with 8 nucleotides matching TRBD2. V lost 5 bases, J lost 2 bases, and 8 bases stayed unmatched. Germline V CDR1 and CDR2: MNHEY, SVGAGI. This CDR3 has 16 residues. CDR3 sequence: CASSTLGLEAYNEQFF. The CDR3 nucleotides read TGTGCCAGCAGTACCTTGGGACTAGAGGCCTACAATGAGCAGTTCTTC.

V usage is TRBV11-2 and J usage is TRBJ2-7; TRBD1 might be the D (6 bases). This CDR3 region has 14 residues. V lost 6 bases to trimming and J lost 3 bases, with 15 bases between them. Looked up from germline, CDR1 is SGHAT and CDR2 is FQNNGV. CDR3 sequence reads: CASSARNRVYEQYF. CDR3 DNA: TGTGCCAGCAGTGCTCGGAACAGGGTCTACGAGCAGTACTTC.